This entry is about one TCR beta chain. Its antigen is unknown. Sequence at one end of the junction differs from germline and may be a read error. These data are taken from a study of beta chain features in type 1 diabetes. Study-wide points: HLA effects on TCRB rearrangement stayed unresolved here.

The authors reverse transcribed all of the isolated RNA, so sequencing captured expressed TCRB transcripts. Profiled with immunoSEQ multiplex PCR; TCRdb holds only in-frame clones, not every one. The sample shows 850,000 to 900,000 clones, roughly 16% of them seen only once. The specimen sequenced was naive CD4+ T cells from blood. The sequence was obtained from a young woman in good health.

The CDR3 region is CVSSWDWEGEQFF. CDR3 nucleotides: TGTGTCAGCAGCTGGGACTGGGAGGGTGAGCAGTTCTTC. V is TRBV14 and J is TRBJ2-1; 7 nucleotides line up with TRBD2. The CDR3 consists of 13 residues. Germline loops: CDR1 SGHDN, CDR2 FVKESK.